The present T cell receptor beta chain was sequenced within a study of response to subunit inactivated influenza vaccine. Findings and caveats of the study: The authors offered the suggestion that each seasonal influenza vaccination recruits few new T cells.

The length of the CDR3 is 15 residues. Germline V gives CDR1 SGHRS, CDR2 YFSETQ. With 3 bases clipped from V and 0 bases from J, the junction kept 4 bases outside the gene matches. Notes on this clonotype: Its target is unknown.

Using its own MiXCR run on the RT-PCR reads, TCRdb lists one record per CDR3 protein. The sample has about 520,000 distinct CDR3 sequences, approximately 24% seen once; the top ten hold approximately 1.9%. Sequences were derived from CD4+ T cells sorted from PBMCs, sampled 4 to 6 days after vaccination. The receptor was isolated from a man aged 50-60 years who received an inactivated influenza vaccine. The chain couples TRBV5-1 to TRBJ2-5; 8 positions match TRBD1. This CDR3 reads CASSSQGGNQETQYF. CDR3 DNA sequence: TGCGCCAGCAGCTCACAGGGGGGTAACCAAGAGACCCAGTACTTC.